The 10 T cell receptor beta chains below come from one sample, sequenced in a study of CD4 T cells in relation to SARS-CoV-2 and coronaviruses. Their antigens remain unidentified. Measured with immunoSEQ multiplex PCR; TCRdb has only the in-frame clones, and not every one. The sample holds about 19,000 clones, more than 60% seen once. Before the COVID-19 pandemic, during about 2010-2019, CD4+ T cells were taken from unexposed donors. After about 10 days of culture, CD4+ T cells were isolated. Sequenced material: CD4+ T cells from PBMCs, cultured in vitro. These TCRs come from a human donor in good health.

The chain employs TRBV5-1 and TRBJ1-1; 7 positions agree with TRBD1. This CDR3 is 14 amino acids long. Germline loops: CDR1 SGHRS, CDR2 YFSETQ. V was clipped by 0 bases and J by 4 bases; unmatched bases: 3. CDR3 region: CASSLGQGGTEAFF. CDR3 nucleotides: TGCGCCAGCAGCTTGGGTCAGGGGGGCACTGAAGCTTTCTTT.

The rearrangement links TRBV19 to TRBJ1-6; 7 nucleotides agree with TRBD1. V lost 5 bases, J lost 6 bases, and 4 bases stayed unmatched. This CDR3 region has 14 residues. In germline, CDR1 is LNHDA, CDR2 SQIVND (reference sequence). CDR3 in DNA: TGTGCCAGTAGTTTGCAGGGGGTTAATTCACCCCTCCACTTT. This codes for CASSLQGVNSPLHF.

This chain connects TRBV10-1 to TRBJ2-7; D remains ambiguous. Germline-derived CDR1 and CDR2 are WNHNN and SYGVQD (reference sequence). Trimming cost V 8 bases and J 3 bases, with 14 bases left between them. The CDR3 covers 13 residues. Here the CDR3 reads CASQTRTLYEQYF. In DNA form, the CDR3 reads TGCGCCAGCCAGACCCGGACCCTCTACGAGCAGTACTTC.

The rearrangement uses TRBV7-2 and TRBJ1-2, with 7 bases fitting TRBD1. Trimming cost V 5 bases and J 3 bases; bases outside gene matches: 6. CDR1 SGHTA and CDR2 FQGNSA come from the germline V gene. This CDR3 spans 14 amino acids. Here the CDR3 reads CASSTRTGDYGYTF. Written as DNA, the CDR3 is TGTGCCAGCAGCACCAGGACAGGAGACTATGGCTACACCTTC.

The V call is TRBV6-5, the J call TRBJ2-3; 7 bases are a match to TRBD2. V shed 0 bases and J 8 bases; nucleotides not matched to a gene: 8. This CDR3 is 15 amino acids long. Per the germline V gene, CDR1 is MNHEY and CDR2 is SVGAGI. The CDR3 DNA is TGTGCCAGCAGTTACTCGGCTAGCGGTGCGGGTACGCAGTATTTT. Its translation is CASSYSASGAGTQYF.

This chain joins TRBV5-4 and TRBJ2-5; D assignment may be TRBD1 or TRBD2 (5 bases each). CDR1 SGHNT and CDR2 YYREEE come from the germline V gene (reference sequence). Trimming took 2 bases from V and 4 from J, leaving 21 bases between them. The CDR3 is made up of 17 amino acids. For the CDR3, the DNA is TGTGCCAGCAGCTTAGTTCCATCAGGCCGGGGACGAGAGACCCAGTACTTC. It yields the protein CASSLVPSGRGRETQYF.

This clone appeared a single time. The genes are TRBV19 and TRBJ1-2; TRBD1 agrees at 8 bases. The CDR3 consists of 15 residues. Germline V gene data show CDR1 as LNHDA and CDR2 as SQIVND (reference sequence). V gave up 5 bases and J gave up 4 bases; unmatched junction bases: 9. The CDR3 region is CASSDYGTGSYGYTF. CDR3 nucleotides: TGTGCCAGTAGTGACTATGGGACAGGCTCCTATGGCTACACCTTC. Looking up the rest from reference TRBV19 and TRBJ1-2 gives the full variable domain: DGGITQSPKYLFRKEGQNVTLSCEQNLNHDAMYWYRQDPGQGLRLIYYSQIVNDFQKGDIAEGYSVSREKKESFPLTVTSAQKNPTAFYLCASSDYGTGSYGYTFGSGTRLTVV.

The gene calls are TRBV7-3 and TRBJ2-1; 13 bases agree with TRBD2. With V trimmed by 4 bases and J by 9 bases, 3 bases remained unmatched. This CDR3 comprises 14 residues. The V gene's germline CDR1 is SGHTA and CDR2 FQGTGA. The CDR3 loop reads CASSWTSGSIEQFF. CDR3 nucleotides: TGTGCCAGCAGCTGGACTAGCGGGAGCATTGAGCAGTTCTTC.

This chain connects TRBV4-3 to TRBJ1-4; no clear D. V was cut by 2 bases and J by 4 bases, with 8 bases left in between. Per the germline V gene, CDR1 is LGHNA and CDR2 is YSLEER. The CDR3 runs 14 residues. For the CDR3, the DNA is TGCGCCAGCAGCCAAATGGTTGGTAATGAAAAACTGTTTTTT. Protein product: CASSQMVGNEKLFF.

The rearrangement uses TRBV5-1 and TRBJ2-3; D ambiguous. There are 12 residues in the CDR3. Germline values: CDR1 SGHRS, CDR2 YFSETQ. With 2 bases removed from V and 5 bases from J, the gap between germline ends came to 6 bases. The CDR3 loop reads CASSFSRDTQYF. CDR3 sequence (DNA): TGCGCCAGCAGCTTTTCACGAGATACGCAGTATTTT.